This record looks at one T cell receptor beta chain sequence and its context. These data belong to a study of Graves' ophthalmopathy and Graves' hyperthyroidism. CDR3 length: 11 amino acids. V lost 5 bases and J 7 bases, leaving 12 bases between the germline ends. Germline loops: CDR1 SQVTM, CDR2 ANQGSEA. If patients had other autoimmune diseases, uncontrolled infections, pregnancy or lactation, they were excluded. Beta-chain TCR CDR3 regions were amplified from RNA transcripts. Following a first-round RT-PCR that used HTBI primers, a second-round multiplex PCR was carried out. TCRdb reprocessed the multiplex PCR reads via MiXCR and lists one record per CDR3 protein. The data hold roughly 220,000 distinct CDR3 sequences, with 45% observed a single time.

The TCR comes from an adult man with Graves' ophthalmopathy. The chain combines TRBV29-1 with TRBJ2-7, with D hard to call. Sequencing input: peripheral blood. CDR3 residues: CSVNDSREQYF. The CDR3 DNA reads TGCAGCGTTAACGACTCAAGGGAGCAGTACTTC.